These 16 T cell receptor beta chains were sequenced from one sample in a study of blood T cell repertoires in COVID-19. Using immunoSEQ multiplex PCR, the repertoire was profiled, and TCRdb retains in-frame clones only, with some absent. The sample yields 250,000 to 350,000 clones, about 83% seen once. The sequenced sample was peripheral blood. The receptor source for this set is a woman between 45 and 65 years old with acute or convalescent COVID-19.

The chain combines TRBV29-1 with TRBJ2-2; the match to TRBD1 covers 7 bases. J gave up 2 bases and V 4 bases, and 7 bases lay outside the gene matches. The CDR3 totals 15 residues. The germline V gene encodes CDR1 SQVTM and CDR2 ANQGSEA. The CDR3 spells CSVAGDRGNTGELFF. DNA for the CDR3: TGCAGCGTTGCCGGGGACAGAGGAAACACCGGGGAGCTGTTTTTT.

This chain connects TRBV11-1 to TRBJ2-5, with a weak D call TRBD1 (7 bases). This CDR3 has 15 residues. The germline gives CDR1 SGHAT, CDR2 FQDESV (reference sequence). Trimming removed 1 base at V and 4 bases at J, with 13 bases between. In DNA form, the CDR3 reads TGTGCCAGCAGCTTAGGTCTCCAGGGGGGAGAGACCCAGTACTTC. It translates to CASSLGLQGGETQYF.

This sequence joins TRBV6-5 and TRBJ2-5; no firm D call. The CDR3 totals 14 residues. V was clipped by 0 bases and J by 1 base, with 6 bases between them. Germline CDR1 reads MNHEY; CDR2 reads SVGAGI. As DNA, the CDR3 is TGTGCCAGCAGTTACTCGGGCAGCCAAGAGACCCAGTACTTC. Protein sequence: CASSYSGSQETQYF.

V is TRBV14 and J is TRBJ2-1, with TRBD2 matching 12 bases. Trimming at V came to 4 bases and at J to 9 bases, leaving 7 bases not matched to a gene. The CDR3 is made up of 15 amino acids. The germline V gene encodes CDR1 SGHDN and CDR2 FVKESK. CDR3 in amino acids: CASSLGLAGYAEQFF. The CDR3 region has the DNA TGTGCCAGCAGCCTAGGACTAGCGGGATATGCTGAGCAGTTCTTC.

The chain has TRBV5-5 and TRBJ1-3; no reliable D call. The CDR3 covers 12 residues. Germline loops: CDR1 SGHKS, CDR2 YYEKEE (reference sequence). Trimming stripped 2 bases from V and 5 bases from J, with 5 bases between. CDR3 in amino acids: CASSLNRNTIYF. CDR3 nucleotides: TGTGCCAGCAGCTTAAATAGAAACACCATATATTTT.

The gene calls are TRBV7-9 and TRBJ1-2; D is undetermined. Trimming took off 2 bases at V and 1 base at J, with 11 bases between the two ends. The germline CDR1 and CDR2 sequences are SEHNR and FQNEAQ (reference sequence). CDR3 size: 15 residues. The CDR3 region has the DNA TGTGCCAGCAGCTTAAGTCGGGGTCTTAACTATGGCTACACCTTC. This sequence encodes CASSLSRGLNYGYTF.

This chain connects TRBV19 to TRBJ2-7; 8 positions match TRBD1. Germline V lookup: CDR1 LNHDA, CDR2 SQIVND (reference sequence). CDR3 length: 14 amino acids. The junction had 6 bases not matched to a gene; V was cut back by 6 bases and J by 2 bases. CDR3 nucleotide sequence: TGTGCCAGTAGGGAAGGACAGGGAACCTACGAGCAGTACTTC. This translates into CASREGQGTYEQYF. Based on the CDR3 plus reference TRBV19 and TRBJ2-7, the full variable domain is DGGITQSPKYLFRKEGQNVTLSCEQNLNHDAMYWYRQDPGQGLRLIYYSQIVNDFQKGDIAEGYSVSREKKESFPLTVTSAQKNPTAFYLCASREGQGTYEQYFGPGTRLTVT.

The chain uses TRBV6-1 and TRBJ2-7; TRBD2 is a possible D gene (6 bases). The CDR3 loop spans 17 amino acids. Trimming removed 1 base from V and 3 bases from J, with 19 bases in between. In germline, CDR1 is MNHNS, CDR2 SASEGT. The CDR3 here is CASSEEVGVVDYYEQYF. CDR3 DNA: TGTGCCAGCAGTGAAGAAGTGGGGGTCGTGGACTACTACGAGCAGTACTTC.

The CDR3 nucleotides are TGTGCCAGCAGCGGAGTCTCCTATAATTCACCCCTCCACTTT. Translation: CASSGVSYNSPLHF. The J gene is TRBJ1-6, the V gene TRBV27; no reliable D call. The CDR3 sequence is 14 residues long. Trimming cost V 6 bases and J 0 bases, with 6 bases left between them. Germline values: CDR1 MNHEY, CDR2 SMNVEV (reference sequence).

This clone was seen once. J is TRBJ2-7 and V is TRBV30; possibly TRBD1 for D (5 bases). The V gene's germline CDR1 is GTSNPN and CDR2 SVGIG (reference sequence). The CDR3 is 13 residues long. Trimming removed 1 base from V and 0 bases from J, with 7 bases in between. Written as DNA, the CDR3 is TGTGCCTGGAGTGGGACATTCTCCTACGAGCAGTACTTC. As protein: CAWSGTFSYEQYF.

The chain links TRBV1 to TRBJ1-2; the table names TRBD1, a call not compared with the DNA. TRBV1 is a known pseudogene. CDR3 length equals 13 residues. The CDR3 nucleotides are TGCACCAGCAGCCGTTGGGGGCTCTCTGGCTACACCTTC. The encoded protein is CTSSRWGLSGYTF.

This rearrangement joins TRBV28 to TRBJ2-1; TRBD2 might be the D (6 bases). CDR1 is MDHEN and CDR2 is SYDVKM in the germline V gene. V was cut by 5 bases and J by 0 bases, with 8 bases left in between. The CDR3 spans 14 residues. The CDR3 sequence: CASSGGSSYNEQFF. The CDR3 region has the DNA TGTGCCAGCAGTGGAGGGAGCTCCTACAATGAGCAGTTCTTC.

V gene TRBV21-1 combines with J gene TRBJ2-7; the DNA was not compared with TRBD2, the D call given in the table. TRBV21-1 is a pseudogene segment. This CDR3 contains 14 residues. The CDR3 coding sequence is TGTGCCAGCAGCAAAGTCGGCGGGTGGCACGAGCAGTACTTC. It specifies CASSKVGGWHEQYF.

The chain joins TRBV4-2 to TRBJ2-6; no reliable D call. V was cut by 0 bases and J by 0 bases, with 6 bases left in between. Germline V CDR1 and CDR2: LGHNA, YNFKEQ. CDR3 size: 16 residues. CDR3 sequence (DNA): TGTGCCAGCAGCCAAGATCGGAGCTCTGGGGCCAACGTCCTGACTTTC. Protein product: CASSQDRSSGANVLTF.

This CDR3 is CASSLLGGIGEKLFF. CDR3 bases: TGCGCCAGCAGCTTGCTTGGGGGGATAGGTGAAAAACTGTTTTTT. The chain employs TRBV5-1 and TRBJ1-4, with D possibly TRBD1 on 5 matching bases. The CDR3 loop spans 15 amino acids. Trimming removed 1 base at V and 7 bases at J, with 14 bases between. CDR1 is SGHRS and CDR2 is YFSETQ in the germline V gene.

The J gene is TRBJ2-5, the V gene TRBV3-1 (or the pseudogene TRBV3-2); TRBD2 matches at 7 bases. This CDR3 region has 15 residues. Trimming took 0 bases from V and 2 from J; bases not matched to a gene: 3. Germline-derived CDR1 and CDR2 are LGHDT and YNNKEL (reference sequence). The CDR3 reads CASSQEAGTQETQYF. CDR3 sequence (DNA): TGTGCCAGCAGCCAAGAAGCGGGAACGCAAGAGACCCAGTACTTC.